The 22 T cell receptor beta chains given below trace back to one sample, sequenced in a study of response to subunit inactivated influenza vaccine. TCRdb fed the RT-PCR reads into MiXCR, producing one record per CDR3 protein. The data show about 580,000 distinct CDR3 sequences, with 14% seen just once and roughly 10% held by the top ten. Sequences were derived from PBMCs from blood, sampled about 12 days after vaccination. Every receptor here comes from a man aged 45-65 years who received an inactivated influenza vaccine.

This clonotype was recorded a few times. The rearrangement uses TRBV18 and TRBJ2-1; TRBD2 matches 15 bases. This CDR3 is built from 18 residues. Germline CDR1 KGHSH, CDR2 LQKENI. The V segment lost 3 bases and the J segment 2 bases; nucleotides outside the gene matches: 5. CDR3 sequence: CASSPGLAGGPTYNEQFF. DNA of the CDR3: TGTGCCAGCTCACCGGGACTAGCGGGGGGACCGACCTACAATGAGCAGTTCTTC.

This clonotype was counted a few times. This chain links TRBV7-9 with TRBJ2-7; possible D gene TRBD2, 6 bases. The CDR3 sequence is 13 residues long. Germline CDR1 reads SEHNR; CDR2 reads FQNEAQ (reference sequence). V was trimmed by 4 bases and J by 6 bases, leaving 13 bases between them. CDR3 nucleotides: TGTGCCAGCAGCTCCTGGGGGGTCTCCGAGCAGTACTTC. Amino acids: CASSSWGVSEQYF.

This chain connects TRBV5-6 to TRBJ1-3; possible D gene TRBD1, 5 bases. The CDR3 runs to 15 residues. Germline V gives CDR1 SGHDT, CDR2 YYEEEE. V was shortened by 4 bases and J by 2 bases, with 13 bases between the two germline ends. The CDR3 DNA reads as TGTGCCAGCAGCCTACTCGCAGGGACTGGAAACACCATATATTTT. Protein product: CASSLLAGTGNTIYF.

This rearrangement joins TRBV6-2 or TRBV6-3 to TRBJ2-1, with 11 bases fitting TRBD2. The CDR3 consists of 17 residues. The germline V gene encodes CDR1 MNHEY and CDR2 SVGEGT. After removal of 5 bases from V and 8 bases from J, the junction contained 14 bases not matched to a gene. As DNA, the CDR3 is TGTGCCAGCAGTGGTCGACTAGCGGGATTAGGGTTCGATGAGCAGTTCTTC. It is translated as CASSGRLAGLGFDEQFF.

This chain uses TRBV12-2 with TRBJ1-2; TRBD1, as called in the table, went unchecked against the DNA. TRBV12-2 is an annotated pseudogene. CDR3 size: 15 residues. CDR3 DNA sequence: TGTGCAAGTCGCGCGAGGGACAGACCTAACTATGGCTACACCTTC. The encoded protein is CASRARDRPNYGYTF.

In its sample, this clonotype was seen a few times. This rearrangement joins TRBV4-2 to TRBJ2-1; TRBD1 matches at 12 bases. The CDR3 runs 17 residues. Per the germline V gene, CDR1 is LGHNA and CDR2 is YNFKEQ. J lost 6 bases, V lost 1 base, and 7 bases had no gene match. CDR3 nucleotides: TGTGCCAGCAGCCAAGGACCGGGACAGGGGGCAGGCAATGAGCAGTTCTTC. The encoded protein is CASSQGPGQGAGNEQFF.

This clonotype was seen only a few times. This sequence joins TRBV4-2 and TRBJ1-5; 7 bases match TRBD1. CDR3 length: 14 amino acids. V was pared by 4 bases and J by 3 bases, with 3 bases of the junction left unmatched. Germline V gene lookup returns CDR1 LGHNA and CDR2 YNFKEQ. The chain's CDR3 is CASSRDSFNQPQHF. CDR3 nucleotide sequence: TGTGCCAGCAGCCGGGACAGCTTCAATCAGCCCCAGCATTTT.

A few counts support this clonotype. The chain uses TRBV7-2 and TRBJ1-2, with TRBD1 matching 12 bases. J lost 8 bases, V lost 0 bases, and 4 bases had no gene match. Germline CDR1 SGHTA, CDR2 FQGNSA. The CDR3 contains 15 residues. CDR3 in DNA: TGTGCCAGCAGCTTAGCAGGGACAGGGGGCGACGGCTACACCTTC. This codes for CASSLAGTGGDGYTF.

V is TRBV18 and J is TRBJ1-6; TRBD1 aligns across 8 bases. Trimming removed 5 bases from V and 7 bases from J; junction bases left unmatched: 4. The CDR3 is made up of 14 amino acids. The V gene's germline CDR1 is KGHSH and CDR2 LQKENI. The DNA for the CDR3 is TGTGCCAGCTCAACCAGGGGGCTAAATTCACCCCTCCACTTT. Protein product: CASSTRGLNSPLHF.

This clonotype was seen only a few times. The J gene is TRBJ1-2, the V gene TRBV6-2 or TRBV6-3; TRBD1 agrees at 7 bases. There are 14 residues in the CDR3. CDR1 and CDR2 from the germline V gene are MNHEY and SVGEGT. V was pared by 2 bases and J by 7 bases, with 7 bases of the junction left unmatched. DNA for the CDR3: TGTGCCAGCAGTTACGGGTCGCGACAGGGTGGCTACACCTTC. Its translation is CASSYGSRQGGYTF.

The chain uses TRBV9 and TRBJ2-7; tentative D call: TRBD1 (5 bases). The V gene's germline CDR1 is SGDLS and CDR2 YYNGEE. V dropped 0 bases and J dropped 0 bases, with 10 bases sitting between them. The CDR3 extends over 15 amino acids. In DNA form, the CDR3 reads TGTGCCAGCAGCGTAGCCCTCGACAGCTCCTACGAGCAGTACTTC. It translates to CASSVALDSSYEQYF. The full variable domain, rest sourced from reference TRBV9 and TRBJ2-7, is DSGVTQTPKHLITATGQRVTLRCSPRSGDLSVYWYQQSLDQGLQFLIQYYNGEERAKGNILERFSAQQFPDLHSELNLSSLELGDSALYFCASSVALDSSYEQYFGPGTRLTVT.

This clonotype was observed a handful of times. J is TRBJ2-4 and V is TRBV3-1; the match to TRBD1 covers 8 bases. This CDR3 contains 17 residues. Looked up from germline, CDR1 is LGHDT and CDR2 is YNNKEL (reference sequence). The ends lost 4 bases at V and 2 bases at J; junction bases unmatched: 10. The CDR3 sequence: CASSRNPAGGTKNIQYF. CDR3 in DNA: TGTGCCAGCAGCCGAAACCCGGCAGGGGGCACCAAAAACATTCAGTACTTC.

This clonotype was recorded once. The chain recombines TRBV12-3 or TRBV12-4 with TRBJ1-1; D is unresolved. This CDR3 spans 15 amino acids. V gave up 5 bases and J gave up 0 bases, with 13 bases separating them. CDR3 nucleotides: TGTGCCAGCAGTCCTCTCCTCAACATGAACACTGAAGCTTTCTTT. This encodes CASSPLLNMNTEAFF.

The chain uses TRBV12-3 or TRBV12-4 and TRBJ2-2, with D possibly TRBD2 on 5 matching bases. CDR3 size: 14 residues. With 3 bases removed from V and 4 bases from J, the gap between germline ends came to 9 bases. In nucleotides, the CDR3 is TGTGCCAGCAGTTTGACTATTGGCACCGGGGAGCTGTTTTTT. This encodes CASSLTIGTGELFF.

This sequence joins TRBV14 and TRBJ2-2, with TRBD2 identical over 13 bases. Per the germline V gene, CDR1 is SGHDN and CDR2 is FVKESK. The CDR3 is 16 amino acids. With V trimmed by 4 bases and J by 4 bases, 3 bases remained unmatched. The CDR3 coding sequence is TGTGCCAGCAGCCGACTAGCGGGAGGTATCACCGGGGAGCTGTTTTTT. As protein: CASSRLAGGITGELFF.

This clonotype was seen repeatedly, ten times or more. The J gene is TRBJ1-5, the V gene TRBV12-3 or TRBV12-4; maybe TRBD1 (6 bases). The CDR3 extends over 14 amino acids. Between the trimmed V and J ends, which lost 4 bases and 9 bases, there was a span of 16 bases. For the CDR3, the DNA is TGTGCCAGCAGTTCCCAGGCGGGGGCCGGGCCCCAGCATTTT. Its protein is CASSSQAGAGPQHF.

This clonotype was counted between two and nine times. The chain couples TRBV24-1 to TRBJ2-5, with 9 bases that match TRBD1. CDR1 is KGHDR and CDR2 is SFDVKD in the germline V gene. The CDR3 contains 17 residues. V was pared by 0 bases and J by 2 bases, with 6 bases of the junction left unmatched. Written as DNA, the CDR3 is TGTGCCACCAGTGATTTGTCCGGGACAGGGATACAAGAGACCCAGTACTTC. Its translation: CATSDLSGTGIQETQYF.

This clonotype was seen a few times. V usage is TRBV7-2 and J usage is TRBJ1-2; D perhaps matches TRBD1 (5 bases). The CDR3 spans 16 residues. Germline V gene sequence: CDR1 SGHTA, CDR2 FQGNSA. V was trimmed by 2 bases and J by 7 bases, leaving 20 bases between them. CDR3 sequence: CASSLRGLTDSGGYTF. In DNA, the CDR3 is TGTGCCAGCAGCTTACGCGGGCTGACAGACTCTGGTGGCTACACCTTC.

Worth noting for this clonotype: This may arise from a read error, as a much more abundant clone is one base away. The chain links TRBV12-3 or TRBV12-4 to TRBJ1-6; TRBD1 matches at 8 bases. The CDR3 consists of 14 residues. Germline trimming cut 3 bases from V and 8 bases from J; bases unmatched to any gene: 3. CDR3 in amino acids: CASSLQGADSPLHF. For the CDR3, the DNA is TGTGCCAGCAGTTTGCAGGGGGCTGATTCACCCCTCCACTTT.

V gene TRBV5-1 combines with J gene TRBJ1-2, with D possibly being TRBD1 (5 bases). Germline CDR1 and CDR2: SGHRS and YFSETQ. The CDR3 is 13 residues long. The ends were cut back, 4 bases at V and 1 base at J, with 8 bases in the middle. CDR3 sequence (DNA): TGCGCCAGCAGCCCGACAGTTAACTATGGCTACACCTTC. It codes for CASSPTVNYGYTF.

This rearrangement joins TRBV6-2 or TRBV6-3 to TRBJ2-1, with D perhaps being TRBD1 or TRBD2 (5 bases each). The germline V gene has CDR1 MNHEY and CDR2 SVGEGT. The ends were cut back, 2 bases at V and 3 bases at J, with 17 bases in the middle. This CDR3 comprises 17 residues. The DNA of the CDR3 is TGTGCCAGCAGTTACGGGTTTAGGGGACCAGGCTACAATGAGCAGTTCTTC. As protein: CASSYGFRGPGYNEQFF.

This chain joins TRBV7-2 and TRBJ2-7; 7 positions agree with TRBD1. Germline lookup yields CDR1 SGHTA and CDR2 FQGNSA. V lost 5 bases, J lost 2 bases, and 12 bases stayed unmatched. The CDR3 loop spans 16 amino acids. The CDR3 sequence is CASSREGTVETYEQYF. The CDR3 region has the DNA TGTGCCAGCAGCAGAGAGGGGACAGTGGAAACCTACGAGCAGTACTTC.